This T cell receptor (beta chain) appears in the sequencing data of a study of shared clonotypes between healthy human individuals. General study points: Non-shared clonotypes showed lower generation probabilities than clonotypes common to all four donors.

Trimming pared 5 bases from V and 3 bases from J, leaving 16 bases between. The germline V gene encodes CDR1 SEHNR and CDR2 FQNEAQ (reference sequence). The length of the CDR3 is 15 residues. The sample holds a few counts of this clone. Its target is unknown. Donors, healthy HIV-negative adults, lacked recent acute infections or vaccinations. CD4+ cells underwent separation, giving CD45RA+ naive and CD45RA-negative memory subsets. Original data processing: In the immunoSEQ data, sequences were junction-only and lacked quality scores, so filtering differed. Profiled with immunoSEQ multiplex PCR; TCRdb holds only in-frame clones, not every one. The D gene and trimming were derived from the DNA, and the V and J assignments and clone size from that table. The data contain about 1.1 million clones, 70% to 80% of them singletons.

Sequencing was performed on memory CD4+ T cells from PBMCs. Subset of the sample: CD45RA-negative fraction. This receptor was taken from a man younger than 30 in good health. Some clones in this sample may be carry-over from other donors' samples. V usage is TRBV7-9 and J usage is TRBJ2-5; D not resolved. The CDR3 nucleotides are TGTGCCAGCAGCCGGGCCGAGGTAAAGGAAGAGACCCAGTACTTC. Protein product: CASSRAEVKEETQYF.